The clone carrying this T cell receptor beta chain was detected a few times. The record originates from a study of control samples from healthy donors and cancer patients. Some clones are missing from TCRdb's copy, which holds only in-frame ones; the method was immunoSEQ multiplex PCR. The sample yields around 95,000 clones, 70% to 90% seen once. Germline V CDR1 and CDR2: MNHEY, SVGEGT. CDR3 length: 13 amino acids. V was cut by 2 bases and J by 2 bases, with 6 bases left in between. The V call is TRBV6-2 or TRBV6-3, the J call TRBJ1-2; D is undetermined. This receptor was obtained from a man aged 25 to 40 in good health. The sample comprised blood. The CDR3 DNA is TGTGCCAGCAGTTACGGGCAGAACTATGGCTACACCTTC. It codes for CASSYGQNYGYTF.